Shown below are 19 T cell receptor beta chains from a single sample sequenced in a study of cytomegalovirus exposure and HLA in healthy donors. A multiplex PCR was run with 60 Vbeta primers and 13 Jbeta primers. Profiled with immunoSEQ multiplex PCR; TCRdb holds only in-frame clones, not every one. The sample records about 130,000 clones, 70% to 80% being singletons. The specimen was PBMCs. These receptors came from a woman in her forties or fifties in good health and CMV-seronegative.

Note on this clone: The junction departs from the called germline gene at one end, perhaps through a read error. The V call is TRBV30, the J call TRBJ1-5, with D possibly TRBD1 on 5 matching bases. This CDR3 has 16 amino acids. Germline V lookup: CDR1 GTSNPN, CDR2 SVGIG (reference sequence). The CDR3 here is CAWSVAPEWGNQPQNF. CDR3 DNA: TGTGCCTGGAGTGTAGCTCCTGAGTGGGGCAATCAGCCCCAGAATTTT.

The chain employs TRBV29-1 and TRBJ2-3; 15 bases fit TRBD2. J lost 3 bases, V lost 3 bases, and 4 bases had no gene match. CDR1 is SQVTM, CDR2 ANQGSEA, per germline. The CDR3 has 16 amino acids. CDR3 amino acids: CSVDGTSGRNTDTQYF. The CDR3 bases are TGCAGCGTTGATGGGACTAGCGGGAGGAATACAGATACGCAGTATTTT.

A word on this clone: Other DNA sequences within the sample encode an identical CDR3. The chain joins TRBV18 to TRBJ2-5; D is uncertain. The CDR3 has 12 residues. The V and J ends lost 3 bases and 4 bases respectively, with 6 bases between them. The germline V gene encodes CDR1 KGHSH and CDR2 LQKENI. The CDR3 here is CASSPLGETQYF. The DNA of the CDR3 is TGTGCCAGCTCACCTCTAGGAGAGACCCAGTACTTC.

The chain is built from TRBV6-6 and TRBJ2-7, with 8 bases matching TRBD2. The CDR3 sequence is 16 residues long. CDR1 is MNHNY, CDR2 SVGAGI, per germline (reference sequence). Unmatched junction bases numbered 7, after V lost 0 bases and J lost 3 bases. As DNA, the CDR3 is TGTGCCAGCAGTTACTCTATCGGGACTAGTAGCTACGAGCAGTACGTC. This codes for CASSYSIGTSSYEQYV.

The chain links TRBV9 to TRBJ2-1; TRBD2 might be the D (5 bases). Germline V gene data show CDR1 as SGDLS and CDR2 as YYNGEE. V lost 0 bases and J lost 3, with 13 bases in between. The CDR3 totals 16 residues. The chain's CDR3 is CASSVGGGSLYNEQFF. DNA of the CDR3: TGTGCCAGCAGCGTAGGAGGAGGTAGCCTCTACAATGAGCAGTTCTTC. Together with reference TRBV9 and TRBJ2-1, the CDR3 gives the full variable domain: DSGVTQTPKHLITATGQRVTLRCSPRSGDLSVYWYQQSLDQGLQFLIQYYNGEERAKGNILERFSAQQFPDLHSELNLSSLELGDSALYFCASSVGGGSLYNEQFFGPGTRLTVL.

The genes are TRBV30 and TRBJ1-5, with D possibly being TRBD1 (5 bases). The CDR3 is made up of 14 amino acids. V gave up 0 bases and J gave up 5 bases, with 11 bases separating them. Per the germline V gene, CDR1 is GTSNPN and CDR2 is SVGIG (reference sequence). CDR3 amino acids: CAWSVSQGYQPQHF. CDR3 sequence (DNA): TGTGCCTGGAGTGTAAGCCAGGGCTATCAGCCCCAGCATTTT.

V gene TRBV10-3 combines with J gene TRBJ1-1; 8 nucleotides match TRBD1. Trimming cost V 6 bases and J 5 bases; bases outside gene matches: 8. This CDR3 is 14 amino acids long. Per germline, CDR1 ENHRY and CDR2 SYGVKD. As DNA, the CDR3 is TGTGCCATCAGAGCAAACAGGGGGACAACTGAAGCTTTCTTT. This gives the protein CAIRANRGTTEAFF.

The rearrangement joins TRBV7-2 to TRBJ2-7; 10 bases align to TRBD2. The CDR3 is 18 amino acids. CDR1 SGHTA and CDR2 FQGNSA come from the germline V gene. With 1 base clipped from V and 2 bases from J, the junction kept 11 bases outside the gene matches. The CDR3 bases are TGTGCCAGCAGCTTAGTCGGTTTAGCGGGAGGATGGCCCTACGAGCAGTACGTC. It translates to CASSLVGLAGGWPYEQYV.

This rearrangement joins TRBV9 to TRBJ1-2, with 9 positions matching TRBD1. Trimming took 3 bases from V and 6 from J; bases not matched to a gene: 12. CDR3 length: 16 amino acids. Per the germline V gene, CDR1 is SGDLS and CDR2 is YYNGEE. CDR3 in DNA: TGTGCCAGCAGCGAGCGAACGGACGGGACAGGGCATGGCTACACCTTC. Protein sequence: CASSERTDGTGHGYTF.

The chain has TRBV7-3 and TRBJ2-3, with unresolved D. Germline V gives CDR1 SGHTA, CDR2 FQGTGA. The CDR3 loop spans 15 amino acids. Deletions cut 5 bases from V and 0 bases from J, with 12 bases between. The CDR3 region has the DNA TGTGCCAGCAGCCTTTCCCCCGTTAGCACAGATACGCAGTATTTT. Amino acids: CASSLSPVSTDTQYF.

This chain connects TRBV27 to TRBJ2-1; weak D call: TRBD1 (5 bases). The CDR3 is made up of 16 amino acids. Per germline, CDR1 MNHEY and CDR2 SMNVEV (reference sequence). V shed 2 bases and J shed 7 bases, with 18 bases lying between them. The CDR3 loop reads CASSLDPSGPMNEQFF. CDR3 coding DNA: TGTGCCAGCAGTTTAGATCCCTCAGGGCCAATGAATGAGCAGTTCTTC.

This sequence joins TRBV27 and TRBJ2-1; TRBD2 is a possible D gene (6 bases). The CDR3 has 17 amino acids. Between the trimmed V and J ends, which lost 5 bases and 0 bases, there was a span of 17 bases. Germline CDR1 is MNHEY and CDR2 is SMNVEV (reference sequence). CDR3 bases: TGTGCCAGCAGTCCCGGAGGGGCTCACAGCTCCTACAATGAGCAGTTCTTC. It translates to CASSPGGAHSSYNEQFF.

The gene calls are TRBV6-5 and TRBJ2-7, with 7 bases aligning to TRBD2. The CDR3 covers 14 residues. CDR1 MNHEY and CDR2 SVGAGI come from the germline V gene. J gave up 0 bases and V 2 bases, and 1 base lay outside the gene matches. CDR3 bases: TGTGCCAGCAGTTACCGGGAGGTCTCCTACGAGCAGTACGTC. This encodes CASSYREVSYEQYV.

The gene calls are TRBV23-1 and TRBJ1-5, with 10 positions matching TRBD1. TRBV23-1 is assigned to the ORF class and has an uncertain function. V shed 1 base, J shed 2 bases, and the junction held 2 bases outside the gene matches. This CDR3 is 16 amino acids long. The CDR3 DNA is TGCGCCAGCAGTCAATGTGGGACAGGGGGCAATCAGCCCCAGCATTTT. As protein: CASSQCGTGGNQPQHF.

Concerning this clone itself: At one boundary the junction diverges from the germline segment, which might be a read error. The chain uses TRBV7-9 and TRBJ1-2; 8 bases are a match to TRBD1. This CDR3 comprises 16 residues. Germline-derived CDR1 and CDR2 are SEHNR and FQNEAQ (reference sequence). CDR3 in DNA: TGTTCCAGCAGCTCGCGGACAGGGTCGGGGGACTATGGCTACACCTTC. It yields the protein CSSSSRTGSGDYGYTF.

The CDR3 DNA sequence: TGCGCCAGCAGCCAGGTGGGTGAGGTTCAGCCCCAGCATTTT. Residues: CASSQVGEVQPQHF. The chain carries TRBV4-1 and TRBJ1-5; D gene uncertain. V was clipped by 3 bases and J by 6 bases, with 12 bases between them. The CDR3 has 14 residues. CDR1 MGHRA and CDR2 YSYEKL come from the germline V gene.

To note about this clone: The junction departs from germline at one end; a sequencing error may be responsible. The sample contains more than one DNA sequence encoding this CDR3. V usage is TRBV15 and J usage is TRBJ1-4; 10 bases align to TRBD1. The CDR3 contains 17 residues. Germline assignment: CDR1 LNHNV and CDR2 YYDKDF (reference sequence). Here the CDR3 DNA reads TGCGCCACCAGCAGAGGAAGGAGGACAGGGGGGTATGAAAAACTGTTTTTT. Amino acid sequence: CATSRGRRTGGYEKLFF.

This clone was picked up one time. The CDR3 DNA follows: TGTGCCAGCAGGCCGGGACTAGCAAACACCGGGGAGCTGTTTTTT. As protein: CASRPGLANTGELFF. The chain couples TRBV7-2 to TRBJ2-2, with 9 bases matching TRBD2. CDR1 is SGHTA and CDR2 is FQGNSA in the germline V gene. The CDR3 is 15 amino acids. Trimming took 6 bases from V and 2 from J; bases not matched to a gene: 4. Full variable domain (outside the CDR3, taken from reference TRBV7-2 and TRBJ2-2): GAGVSQSPSNKVTEKGKDVELRCDPISGHTALYWYRQSLGQGLEFLIYFQGNSAPDKSGLPSDRFSAERTGGSVSTLTIQRTQQEDSAVYLCASRPGLANTGELFFGEGSRLTVL.

The chain uses TRBV7-2 and TRBJ2-7; no clear D. CDR1 is SGHTA and CDR2 is FQGNSA in the germline V gene. V was shortened by 4 bases and J by 3 bases, with 4 bases between the two germline ends. CDR3 length equals 11 residues. CDR3: CASSSFYEQYF. The CDR3 DNA reads TGTGCCAGCAGCTCATTCTACGAGCAGTACTTC.